This T cell receptor beta chain was identified in a study of T cell responses to AZD1222 COVID-19 vaccine. Turning to the study itself: Both about-4-week and about-12-week second-dose recipients were combined. Study-wide results and limits: Nearly half of spike-specific TCRs reportedly target variant regions that are unmutated in the B.1.351 and B.1.1.7 variants. It was only after the peak T cell response that any repertoires were sampled. When two AZD1222 doses had been given, Spike-specific TCR breadth and depth rose.

Sequencing used immunoSEQ multiplex PCR; TCRdb keeps in-frame clones, though not all of them. The sample includes about 120,000 clones, about 92% of them seen just once. With respect to this clone: Antigen: not known.

The CDR3 covers 16 residues. In germline, CDR1 is LNHDA, CDR2 SQIVND (reference sequence). Trimming removed 5 bases from V and 9 bases from J; junction bases left unmatched: 16. The rearrangement links TRBV19 to TRBJ2-1, with 7 bases identical to TRBD1. The sample was peripheral blood, taken on day 0 of AZD1222 vaccination. The TCR comes from an adult in good health. CDR3 in DNA: TGTGCCAGTAGTGCCCTGACAGGGAATCCCTCCGGTGAGCAGTTCTTC. Translating it yields CASSALTGNPSGEQFF.